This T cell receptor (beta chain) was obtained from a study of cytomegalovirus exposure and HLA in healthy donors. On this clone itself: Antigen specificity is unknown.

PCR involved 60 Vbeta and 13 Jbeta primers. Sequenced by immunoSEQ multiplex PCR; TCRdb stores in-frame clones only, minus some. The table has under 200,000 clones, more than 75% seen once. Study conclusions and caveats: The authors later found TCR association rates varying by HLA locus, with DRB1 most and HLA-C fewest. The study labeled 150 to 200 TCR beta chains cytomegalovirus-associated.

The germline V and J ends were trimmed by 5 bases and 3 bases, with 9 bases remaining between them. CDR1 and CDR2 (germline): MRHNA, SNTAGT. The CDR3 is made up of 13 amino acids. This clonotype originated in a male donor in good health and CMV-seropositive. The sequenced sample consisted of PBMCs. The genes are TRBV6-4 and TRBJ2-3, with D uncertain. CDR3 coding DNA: TGTGCCAGCAGTTATACGGAGACAGATACGCAGTATTTT. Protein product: CASSYTETDTQYF.